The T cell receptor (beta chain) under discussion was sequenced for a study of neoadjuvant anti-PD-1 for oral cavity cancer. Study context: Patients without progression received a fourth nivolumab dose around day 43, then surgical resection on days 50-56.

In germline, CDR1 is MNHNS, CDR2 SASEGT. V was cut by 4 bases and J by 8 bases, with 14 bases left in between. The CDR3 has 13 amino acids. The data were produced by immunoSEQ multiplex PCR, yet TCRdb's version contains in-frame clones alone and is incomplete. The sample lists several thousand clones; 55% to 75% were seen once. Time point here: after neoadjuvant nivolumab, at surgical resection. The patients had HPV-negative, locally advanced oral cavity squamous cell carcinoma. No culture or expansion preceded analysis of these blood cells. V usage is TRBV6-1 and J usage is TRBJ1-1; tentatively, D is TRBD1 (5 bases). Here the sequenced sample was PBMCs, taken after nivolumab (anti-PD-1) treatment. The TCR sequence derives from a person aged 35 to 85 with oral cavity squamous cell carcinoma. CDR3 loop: CASSAKGTEEAFF. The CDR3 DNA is TGTGCCAGCAGTGCGAAGGGGACGGAGGAAGCTTTCTTT.